A single TCR beta chain is shown here with its context. These data come from a study of sequential checkpoint blockade in melanoma. Germline CDR1 is SNHLY and CDR2 is FYNNEI. Trimming removed 3 bases from V and 5 bases from J; junction bases left unmatched: 10. The CDR3 is 15 residues long. The treatment here: randomized to nivolumab then ipilimumab (arm A) or the reverse (arm B). The data were produced by immunoSEQ multiplex PCR, yet TCRdb's version contains in-frame clones alone and is incomplete. Among about 40,000 clones, more than 80% were seen once, and the ten largest hold roughly 12%. The source of this sequence is a human donor with melanoma. This material consisted of CD8+ T cells sorted from blood (inferred from file names), taken from a patient given nivolumab and ipilimumab in sequence. V gene TRBV2 combines with J gene TRBJ2-7, with 7 bases aligning to TRBD1. In nucleotides, the CDR3 is TGTGCCAGCAGTGATCCAGGGGGTCCCCTTCACGAGCAGTACTTC. As protein: CASSDPGGPLHEQYF.